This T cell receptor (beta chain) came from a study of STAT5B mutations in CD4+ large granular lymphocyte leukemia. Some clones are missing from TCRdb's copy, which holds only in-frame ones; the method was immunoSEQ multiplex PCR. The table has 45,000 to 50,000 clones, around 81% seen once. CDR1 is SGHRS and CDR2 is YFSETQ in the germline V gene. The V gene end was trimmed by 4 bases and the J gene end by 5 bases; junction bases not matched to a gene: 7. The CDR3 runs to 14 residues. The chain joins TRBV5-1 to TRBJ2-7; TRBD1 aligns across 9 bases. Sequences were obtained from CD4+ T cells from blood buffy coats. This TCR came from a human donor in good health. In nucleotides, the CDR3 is TGCGCCAGCAGCCAAGGACAGGGGCTGGACGAGCAGTACTTC. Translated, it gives CASSQGQGLDEQYF.